This TCR beta chain was recovered during a study of blood T cell repertoires in COVID-19. The CDR3 is 18 residues long. V lost 4 bases and J lost 11; bases outside the gene matches: 18. Germline-derived CDR1 and CDR2 are LNHNV and YYDKDF (reference sequence). Assignments of participants to cohorts depended upon their own reported clinical history. Sequencing was performed with immunoSEQ multiplex PCR; in TCRdb, only in-frame clones are kept and a portion is missing. The repertoire consists of 250,000 to 300,000 clones, with roughly 85% occurring once and the leading ten covering about 5%. The TCR comes from a man aged 40-49 years who had been exposed to COVID-19. Material: PBMCs or T cells enriched from blood (not recorded which). The chain links TRBV15 to TRBJ1-6, with 9 bases lining up with TRBD1. The CDR3 region has the DNA TGTGCCACCAGCAAAACCCGAACAGGGGGCGCTTTTGGGACACCCCTCCACTTT. This sequence encodes CATSKTRTGGAFGTPLHF.